Below, one T cell receptor (beta chain) is given with its context. Losses at the gene ends were 5 bases for V and 7 bases for J; bases not matched to a gene: 7. This CDR3 is built from 14 residues. The germline V gene has CDR1 LGHDT and CDR2 YNNKEL (reference sequence). Original handling: Estimates of nucleated cell counts were drawn from the amplification of reference gene primers. Repertoires were generated with immunoSEQ multiplex PCR, while TCRdb's copy carries only in-frame clones and drops some. The DNA gave D and trimming, while V, J and clone size come from that table. Among roughly 200,000 clones listed, approximately 85% were seen once. This record comes from a study of blood T cell repertoires in COVID-19. Overall study: T cells, B-cell-depleted T cells, or PBMCs provided the cDNA or gDNA that served as material.

The sequence derives from a woman of 80 years or more with acute or convalescent COVID-19. Input material: peripheral blood. This chain connects TRBV3-1 (or the pseudogene TRBV3-2) to TRBJ1-4, with 7 bases fitting TRBD1. CDR3 sequence (DNA): TGTGCCAGCAGCTCGGACAGGCGGATTGAAAAACTGTTTTTT. Translation gives CASSSDRRIEKLFF.